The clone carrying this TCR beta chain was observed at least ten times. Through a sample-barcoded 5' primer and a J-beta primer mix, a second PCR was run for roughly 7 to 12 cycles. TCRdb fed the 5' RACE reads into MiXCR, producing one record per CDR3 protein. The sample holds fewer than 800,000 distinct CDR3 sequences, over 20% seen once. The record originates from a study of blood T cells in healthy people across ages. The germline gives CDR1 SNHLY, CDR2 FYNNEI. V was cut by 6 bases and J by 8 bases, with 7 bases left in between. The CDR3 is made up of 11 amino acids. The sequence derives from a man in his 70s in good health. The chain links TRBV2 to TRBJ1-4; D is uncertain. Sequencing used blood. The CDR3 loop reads CASSLTEKLFF. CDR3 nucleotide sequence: TGTGCCAGCAGCCTAACCGAAAAACTGTTTTTT.